Listed below are T cell receptor beta chains from one sample, sequenced in a study of shared clonotypes between healthy human individuals. Here immunoSEQ multiplex PCR was the method, and the copy in TCRdb shows in-frame clones only, minus some. The profile covers some 1 million clones, with about three quarters appearing a single time and around 1.5% taken by the ten largest. The source material was memory CD4+ T cells sorted from blood. The receptors stem from a man between 18 and 29 years old in good health. CDR3s include the opening cysteine and the closing phenylalanine or tryptophan. The D gene is left open where the match is weak. Clone size is not always given. Where it is, it says once, few, many or a class for expanded clones.

D gene,clone size,V gene,CDR3 length,J gene,CDR3 protein,CDR3 DNA
TRBD2,.,TRBV5-1,15,TRBJ2-1,CASSPSAGFLNEQFF,TGCGCCAGCAGCCCCTCAGCGGGGTTCTTGAATGAGCAGTTCTTC
TRBD1,.,TRBV10-3,15,TRBJ1-1,CAISLGQGVNTEAFF,TGTGCCATCAGTTTAGGACAGGGGGTGAACACTGAAGCTTTCTTT
TRBD1,.,TRBV7-3,16,TRBJ2-2,CASSAGQGPKSGELFF,TGTGCCAGCAGCGCCGGACAGGGGCCCAAATCCGGGGAGCTGTTTTTT
TRBD2,few,TRBV7-2,15,TRBJ2-5,CASSLGTGGVETQYF,TGTGCCAGCAGCTTAGGGACGGGGGGGGTCGAGACCCAGTACTTC
.,.,TRBV5-4,14,TRBJ1-1,CASSSLTLNTEAFF,TGTGCCAGCAGCTCATTAACCCTGAACACTGAAGCTTTCTTT
TRBD1,.,TRBV5-4,15,TRBJ1-2,CASRWDRVNDYGYTF,TGTGCCAGCAGGTGGGACAGGGTGAATGACTATGGCTACACCTTC
.,many,TRBV9,15,TRBJ2-1,CASSEGGGPVNEQFF,TGTGCCAGCAGCGAAGGGGGAGGGCCGGTAAATGAGCAGTTCTTC
.,.,TRBV28,13,TRBJ1-2,CASSLGAGLGYTF,TGTGCCAGCAGTTTAGGGGCGGGGCTGGGCTACACCTTC
.,once,TRBV15,15,TRBJ2-1,CATSRMASSYNEQFF,TGTGCCACCAGCAGAATGGCTAGCTCCTACAATGAGCAGTTCTTC
.,.,TRBV2,15,TRBJ1-1,CASTAGRGLNTEAFF,TGTGCCAGCACGGCGGGGCGAGGTTTGAACACTGAAGCTTTCTTT
.,.,TRBV30,11,TRBJ2-7,CAWSPSYEQYF,TGTGCCTGGAGTCCCAGCTACGAGCAGTACTTC
TRBD2,.,TRBV19,18,TRBJ2-2,CASSEGLAGRKNTGELFF,TGTGCCAGTAGTGAGGGACTAGCGGGGAGAAAGAACACCGGGGAGCTGTTTTTT
TRBD1,.,TRBV10-2,14,TRBJ1-2,CASSVRGLVRGYTF,TGCGCCAGCAGTGTCAGGGGGCTGGTTCGTGGCTACACCTTC
TRBD1,.,TRBV19,17,TRBJ1-2,CASSTGTGTRANYGYTF,TGTGCCAGTAGTACCGGGACAGGGACGAGAGCTAACTATGGCTACACCTTC
.,.,TRBV6-1,14,TRBJ1-2,CASRAEDGVYGYTF,TGTGCCAGCAGAGCAGAGGACGGCGTCTATGGCTACACCTTC
TRBD1,.,TRBV7-9,16,TRBJ1-6,CASSRDRGKDNSPLHF,TGTGCCAGCAGCCGGGACAGGGGGAAGGATAATTCACCCCTCCACTTT
.,.,TRBV18,16,TRBJ1-4,CASSPRNSGMDEKLFF,TGTGCCAGCTCACCACGGAACAGCGGGATGGATGAAAAACTGTTTTTT
.,.,TRBV7-7,12,TRBJ2-7,CARGELTYEQYF,TGTGCACGTGGAGAGCTCACCTACGAGCAGTACTTC
.,.,TRBV27,14,TRBJ1-4,CASRPGVANEKLFF,TGTGCCAGCAGGCCAGGGGTGGCTAATGAAAAACTGTTTTTT
TRBD2,.,TRBV12-5,14,TRBJ2-7,CASGFREGSYEQYF,TGTGCTAGTGGTTTCCGGGAGGGCTCCTACGAGCAGTACTTC
.,few,TRBV6-1,18,TRBJ1-5,CASSAGAGLGWSNQPQHF,TGTGCCAGCAGTGCGGGAGCAGGGCTGGGGTGGAGCAATCAGCCCCAGCATTTT
.,.,TRBV7-2,15,TRBJ2-7,CASSLAQGYSYEQYF,TGTGCCAGCAGCTTAGCTCAAGGATACTCCTACGAGCAGTACTTC
.,.,TRBV12-5,11,TRBJ1-1,CASGFRGEAFF,TGTGCTAGTGGTTTTCGGGGTGAAGCTTTCTTT
.,.,TRBV14,13,TRBJ1-3,CASSQGIAAAIYF,TGTGCCAGCAGCCAAGGGATCGCAGCCGCCATATATTTT
.,.,TRBV7-8,15,TRBJ1-2,CASSSQGTGSYGYTF,TGTGCCAGCAGCTCACAGGGTACTGGGTCCTATGGCTACACCTTC
.,.,TRBV15,16,TRBJ2-1,CATSRESLASYNEQFF,TGTGCCACCAGCAGAGAAAGCTTAGCCTCCTACAATGAGCAGTTCTTC
.,few,TRBV25-1,15,TRBJ1-1,CASIRGWGMNTEAFF,TGTGCCAGTATCAGGGGCTGGGGAATGAACACTGAAGCTTTCTTT
TRBD2,.,TRBV9,17,TRBJ2-3,CASSVQGRVANTDTQYF,TGTGCCAGCAGCGTACAAGGGAGGGTGGCGAACACAGATACGCAGTATTTT
.,.,TRBV7-8,15,TRBJ1-5,CASSLGGWQNQPQHF,TGTGCCAGCAGCTTAGGTGGTTGGCAGAATCAGCCCCAGCATTTT
TRBD2,.,TRBV4-1,15,TRBJ2-3,CASSGTSGNTDTQYF,TGCGCCAGCAGCGGGACTAGCGGTAACACAGATACGCAGTATTTT
.,.,TRBV11-2,16,TRBJ2-7,CASSSLRPGRIYEQYF,TGTGCCAGCAGCTCCCTCCGGCCGGGACGGATCTACGAGCAGTACTTC
.,.,TRBV5-1,15,TRBJ2-5,CASSLSPRDGATQYF,TGCGCCAGCAGCTTAAGCCCTCGCGACGGGGCGACCCAGTACTTC
TRBD1,.,TRBV6-1,15,TRBJ1-4,CASSLQGAFGEKLFF,TGTGCCAGCAGCCTACAGGGGGCCTTCGGAGAAAAACTGTTTTTT
.,.,TRBV14,15,TRBJ2-4,CASSHRGFAKNIQYF,TGTGCCAGCAGCCACCGGGGATTCGCCAAAAACATTCAGTACTTC
.,few,TRBV27,14,TRBJ2-7,CASSLNRIPYEQYF,TGTGCCAGCAGTTTAAACAGGATACCCTACGAGCAGTACTTC
.,.,TRBV11-2,14,TRBJ2-2,CASSPPASAGELFF,TGTGCCAGCAGCCCCCCCGCTAGTGCCGGGGAGCTGTTTTTT
TRBD1,.,TRBV30,16,TRBJ2-7,CAWEGVLQGARLGQYF,TGTGCCTGGGAAGGGGTATTACAGGGGGCTCGGCTCGGGCAGTACTTC
.,.,TRBV27,17,TRBJ1-1,CASSLSSHVGQGGRAFF,TGTGCCAGCAGTTTATCTTCTCACGTAGGGCAGGGCGGTCGGGCTTTCTTT
.,.,TRBV2,10,TRBJ1-1,CASTFTEAFF,TGTGCCAGCACCTTCACTGAAGCTTTCTTT
TRBD2,.,TRBV27,14,TRBJ2-7,CASSLMAGGSEQYF,TGTGCCAGCAGTTTAATGGCGGGAGGCAGCGAGCAGTACTTC
TRBD1,.,TRBV5-8,13,TRBJ2-1,CASGGQGFHEQFF,TGTGCCAGCGGGGGACAGGGTTTTCATGAGCAGTTCTTC
.,.,TRBV30,13,TRBJ2-4,CAWSVRGLDIQYF,TGTGCCTGGAGTGTACGGGGCTTGGACATTCAGTACTTC
.,.,TRBV7-2,17,TRBJ1-1,CASSGRMVGAGNTEAFF,TGTGCCAGCAGCGGGCGGATGGTAGGGGCCGGGAACACTGAAGCTTTCTTT
.,.,TRBV7-9,16,TRBJ2-1,CASSSPGMSSYNEQFF,TGTGCCAGCAGCTCACCCGGGATGAGCTCCTACAATGAGCAGTTCTTC
TRBD2,.,TRBV27,15,TRBJ2-7,CASSLSGGGAYEQYF,TGTGCCAGCAGTTTATCGGGCGGGGGGGCATACGAGCAGTACTTC
.,.,TRBV11-2,15,TRBJ2-3,CASSPGRFSTDTQYF,TGTGCCAGCAGCCCGGGACGGTTTAGCACAGATACGCAGTATTTT
.,.,TRBV5-1,13,TRBJ2-7,CASSLLGDYEQYF,TGCGCCAGCAGCCTACTGGGGGACTACGAGCAGTACTTC
.,.,TRBV4-2,15,TRBJ2-2,CASSPEDLNTGELFF,TGTGCCAGCAGCCCCGAAGATCTGAACACCGGGGAGCTGTTTTTT
TRBD1,.,TRBV28,17,TRBJ1-2,CASSLDPTGQGEDGYTF,TGTGCCAGCAGTTTAGACCCCACCGGACAGGGCGAAGATGGCTACACCTTC
TRBD2,.,TRBV5-6,17,TRBJ2-2,CASSEGLAGGRGGELFF,TGTGCCAGCAGCGAAGGACTAGCGGGGGGTCGCGGCGGGGAGCTGTTTTTT
.,.,TRBV5-5,16,TRBJ2-1,CASSLSYGSSYNEQFF,TGTGCCAGCAGCTTGAGTTACGGGAGTTCCTACAATGAGCAGTTCTTC
.,.,TRBV10-3,14,TRBJ1-5,CAISESGGNQPQHF,TGTGCCATCAGTGAGTCCGGGGGAAATCAGCCCCAGCATTTT
.,.,TRBV15,14,TRBJ2-3,CATSSPGVSDTQYF,TGTGCCACCAGCAGTCCGGGAGTCTCAGATACGCAGTATTTT
.,.,TRBV9,15,TRBJ1-4,CASSVAGQTNEKLFF,TGTGCCAGCAGCGTAGCGGGACAAACCAATGAAAAACTGTTTTTT
.,once,TRBV6-1,17,TRBJ2-5,CASSDPLLAQLRETQYF,TGTGCCAGCAGTGACCCCCTTCTAGCGCAACTCCGGGAGACCCAGTACTTC
.,few,TRBV9,14,TRBJ1-1,CASRGGGAATEAFF,TGTGCCAGCAGAGGAGGTGGAGCTGCCACTGAAGCTTTCTTT
.,.,TRBV6-1,14,TRBJ1-1,CASSNREANTEAFF,TGTGCCAGCAGTAATAGGGAGGCGAACACTGAAGCTTTCTTT